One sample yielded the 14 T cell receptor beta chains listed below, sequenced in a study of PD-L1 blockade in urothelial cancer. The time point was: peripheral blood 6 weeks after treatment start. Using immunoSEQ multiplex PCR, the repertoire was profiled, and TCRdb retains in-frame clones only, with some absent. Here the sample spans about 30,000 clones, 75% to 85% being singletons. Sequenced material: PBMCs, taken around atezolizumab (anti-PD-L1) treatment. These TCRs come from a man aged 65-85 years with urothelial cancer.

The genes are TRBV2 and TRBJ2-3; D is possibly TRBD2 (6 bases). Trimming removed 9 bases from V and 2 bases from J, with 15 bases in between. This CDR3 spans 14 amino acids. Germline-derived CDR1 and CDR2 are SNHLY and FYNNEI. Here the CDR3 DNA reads TGTGCCAGTGAGAATCGGGGGTCCACAGATACGCAGTATTTT. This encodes CASENRGSTDTQYF.

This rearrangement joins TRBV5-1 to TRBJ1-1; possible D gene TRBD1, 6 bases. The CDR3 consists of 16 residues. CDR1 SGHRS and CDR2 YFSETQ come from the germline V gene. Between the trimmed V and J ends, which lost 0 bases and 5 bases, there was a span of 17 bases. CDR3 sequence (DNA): TGCGCCAGCAGCTTGGAGGGGGGGGGAGTAGGAACTGAAGCTTTCTTT. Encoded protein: CASSLEGGGVGTEAFF.

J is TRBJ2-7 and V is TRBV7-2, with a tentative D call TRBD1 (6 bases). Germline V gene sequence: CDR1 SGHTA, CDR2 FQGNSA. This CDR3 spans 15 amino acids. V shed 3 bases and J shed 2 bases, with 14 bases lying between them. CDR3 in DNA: TGTGCCAGCAGCTTCAGGGTGGGGGCAGCCTACGAGCAGTACTTC. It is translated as CASSFRVGAAYEQYF.

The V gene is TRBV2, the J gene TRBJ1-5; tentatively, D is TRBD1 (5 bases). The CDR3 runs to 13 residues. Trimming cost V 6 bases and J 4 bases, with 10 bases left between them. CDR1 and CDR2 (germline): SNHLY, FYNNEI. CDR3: CASRGGVNQPQHF. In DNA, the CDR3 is TGTGCCAGCAGGGGGGGGGTAAATCAGCCCCAGCATTTT.

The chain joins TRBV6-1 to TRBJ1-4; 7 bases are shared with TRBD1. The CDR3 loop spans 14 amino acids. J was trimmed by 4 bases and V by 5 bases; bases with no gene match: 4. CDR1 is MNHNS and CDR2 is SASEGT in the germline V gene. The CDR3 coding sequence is TGTGCCAGCAGTCTGACAGGGTTTAATGAAAAACTGTTTTTT. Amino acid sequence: CASSLTGFNEKLFF.

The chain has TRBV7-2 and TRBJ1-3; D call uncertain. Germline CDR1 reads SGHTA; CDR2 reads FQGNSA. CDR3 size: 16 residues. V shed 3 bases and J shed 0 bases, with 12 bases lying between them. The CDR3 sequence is CASSFGGVNSGNTIYF. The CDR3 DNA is TGTGCCAGCAGCTTCGGCGGAGTGAACTCTGGAAACACCATATATTTT.

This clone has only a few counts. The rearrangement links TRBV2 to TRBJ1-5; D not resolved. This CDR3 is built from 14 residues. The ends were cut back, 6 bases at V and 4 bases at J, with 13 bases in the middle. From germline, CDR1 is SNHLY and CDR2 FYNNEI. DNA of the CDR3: TGTGCCAGCAGCGCCAGGCTGCCTAATCAGCCCCAGCATTTT. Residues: CASSARLPNQPQHF.

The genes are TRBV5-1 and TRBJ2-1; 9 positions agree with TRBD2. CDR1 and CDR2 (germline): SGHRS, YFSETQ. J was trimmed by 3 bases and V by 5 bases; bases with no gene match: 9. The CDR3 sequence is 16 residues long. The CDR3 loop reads CASSQNSGGHYNEQFF. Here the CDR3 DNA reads TGCGCCAGCAGTCAAAATAGCGGGGGCCACTACAATGAGCAGTTCTTC.

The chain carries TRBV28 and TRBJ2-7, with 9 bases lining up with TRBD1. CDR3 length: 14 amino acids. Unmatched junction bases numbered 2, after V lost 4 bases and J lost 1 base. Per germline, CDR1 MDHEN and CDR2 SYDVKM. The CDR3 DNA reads TGTGCCAGCAGTTCCGGGACAGGGTCCTACGAGCAGTACTTC. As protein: CASSSGTGSYEQYF.

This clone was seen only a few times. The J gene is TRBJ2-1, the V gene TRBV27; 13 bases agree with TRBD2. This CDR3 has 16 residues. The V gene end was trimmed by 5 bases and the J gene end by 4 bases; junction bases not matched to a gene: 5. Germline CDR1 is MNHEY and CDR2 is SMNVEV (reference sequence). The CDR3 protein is CASSKTSGRTYNEQFF. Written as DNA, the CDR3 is TGTGCCAGCAGTAAGACTAGCGGGAGGACTTACAATGAGCAGTTCTTC.

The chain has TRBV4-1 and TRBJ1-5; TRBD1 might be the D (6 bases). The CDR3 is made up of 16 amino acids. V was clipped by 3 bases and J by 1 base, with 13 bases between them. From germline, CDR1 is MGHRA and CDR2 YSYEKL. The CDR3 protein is CASSQATGFSNQPQHF. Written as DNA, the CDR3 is TGCGCCAGCAGCCAGGCGACAGGCTTCAGCAATCAGCCCCAGCATTTT.

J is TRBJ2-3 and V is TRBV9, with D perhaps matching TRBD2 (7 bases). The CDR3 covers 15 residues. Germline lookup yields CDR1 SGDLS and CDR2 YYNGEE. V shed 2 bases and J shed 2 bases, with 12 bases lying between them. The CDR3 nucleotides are TGTGCCAGCAGCGTGAGGGGGGGGATCACAGATACGCAGTATTTT. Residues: CASSVRGGITDTQYF.

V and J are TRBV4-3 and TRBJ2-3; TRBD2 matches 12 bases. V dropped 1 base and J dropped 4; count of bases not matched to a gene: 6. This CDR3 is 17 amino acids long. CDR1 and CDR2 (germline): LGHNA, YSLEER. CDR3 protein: CASSQGLAGGPADTQYF. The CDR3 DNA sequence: TGCGCCAGCAGCCAAGGTCTAGCGGGGGGGCCGGCAGATACGCAGTATTTT.

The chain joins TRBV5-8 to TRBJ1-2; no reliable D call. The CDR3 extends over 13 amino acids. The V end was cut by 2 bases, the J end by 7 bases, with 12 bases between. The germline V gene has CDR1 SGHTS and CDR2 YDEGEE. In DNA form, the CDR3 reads TGTGCCAGCAGCTTCAGGAGGTCTGGTGGCTACACCTTC. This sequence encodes CASSFRRSGGYTF.